The clone carrying this T cell receptor beta chain occurred a few times. The antigen is undetermined. The sample is drawn from a study of CD8 T cells in ankylosing spondylitis. Study-wide findings and caveats: In ankylosing spondylitis blood, a motif of roughly eight highly homologous TCR beta variants appeared characteristic. Some of these motif variants have turned up before, in reports on reactive arthritis synovial fluid and blood.

Each TCR beta library was made by quantitative 5'-RACE that incorporated molecular barcodes. Via MiXCR, TCRdb re-called the 5' RACE reads, giving one row per CDR3 protein. Among about 800,000 distinct CDR3 sequences listed, 10% to 15% were seen once. The CDR3 covers 14 residues. The V segment lost 0 bases and the J segment 9 bases; nucleotides outside the gene matches: 3. Germline CDR1 is SGHAT and CDR2 is FQNNGV. The clonotype comes from a male donor with ankylosing spondylitis. The chain carries TRBV11-2 and TRBJ2-5; 11 bases line up with TRBD1. The sequenced material came from blood, either unsorted or a sorted T cell fraction (not recorded which). In DNA, the CDR3 is TGTGCCAGCAGCTTAGATCCGGGACAGGGGGCCCAGTACTTC. The encoded protein is CASSLDPGQGAQYF.